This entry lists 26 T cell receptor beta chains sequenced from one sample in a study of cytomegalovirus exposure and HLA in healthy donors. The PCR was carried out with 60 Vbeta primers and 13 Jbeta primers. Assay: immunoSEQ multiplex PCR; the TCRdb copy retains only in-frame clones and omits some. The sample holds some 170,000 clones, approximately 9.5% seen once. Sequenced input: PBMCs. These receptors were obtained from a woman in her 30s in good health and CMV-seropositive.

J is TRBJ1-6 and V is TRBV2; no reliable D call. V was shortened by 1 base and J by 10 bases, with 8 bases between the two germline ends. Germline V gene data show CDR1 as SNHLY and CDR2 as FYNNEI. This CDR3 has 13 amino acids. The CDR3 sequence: CASSEVYNSPLHF. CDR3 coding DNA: TGTGCCAGCAGTGAAGTTTACAACTCACCCCTCCACTTT.

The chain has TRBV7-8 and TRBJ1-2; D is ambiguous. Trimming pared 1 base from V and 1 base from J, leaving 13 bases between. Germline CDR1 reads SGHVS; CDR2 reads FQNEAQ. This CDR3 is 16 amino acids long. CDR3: CASSLGNQEINYGYTF. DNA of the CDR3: TGTGCCAGCAGCTTAGGTAACCAGGAAATTAACTATGGCTACACCTTC.

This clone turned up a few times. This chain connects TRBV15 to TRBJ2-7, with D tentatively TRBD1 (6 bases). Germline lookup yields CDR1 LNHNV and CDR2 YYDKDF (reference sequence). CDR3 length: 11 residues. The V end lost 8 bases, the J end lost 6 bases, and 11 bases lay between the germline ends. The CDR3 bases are TGTGCCACCGGAAAAGGGGGCGAGCAGTACTTC. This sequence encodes CATGKGGEQYF.

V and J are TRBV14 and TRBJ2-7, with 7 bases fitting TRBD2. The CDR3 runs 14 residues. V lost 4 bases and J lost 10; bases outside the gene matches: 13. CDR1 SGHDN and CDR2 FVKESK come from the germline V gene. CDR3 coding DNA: TGTGCCAGCAGCCCCCAGCGGGGCAGTTATAAACAGTACTTC. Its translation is CASSPQRGSYKQYF.

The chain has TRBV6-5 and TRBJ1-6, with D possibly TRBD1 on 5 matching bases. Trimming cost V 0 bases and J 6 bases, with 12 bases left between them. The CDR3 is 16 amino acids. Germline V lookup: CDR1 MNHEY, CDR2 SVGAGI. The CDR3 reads CASSYSSGTANSPLHF. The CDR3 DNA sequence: TGTGCCAGCAGTTACTCGAGCGGGACCGCTAATTCACCCCTCCACTTT.

This CDR3 is CASSQGAVTFQETQYF. In nucleotides, the CDR3 is TGTGCCAGCAGCCAAGGCGCAGTGACTTTCCAAGAGACCCAGTACTTC. The V gene is TRBV14, the J gene TRBJ2-5; D is unresolved. Germline loops: CDR1 SGHDN, CDR2 FVKESK. Trimming removed 1 base from V and 1 base from J, with 13 bases in between. The CDR3 sequence is 16 residues long.

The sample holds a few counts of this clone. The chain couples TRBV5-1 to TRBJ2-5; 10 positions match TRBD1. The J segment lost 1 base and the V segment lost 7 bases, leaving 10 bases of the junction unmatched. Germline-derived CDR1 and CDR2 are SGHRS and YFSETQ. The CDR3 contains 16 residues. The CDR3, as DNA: TGCGCCAGCCAAGGGACAGGGGCGACCTCCCAAGAGACCCAGTACTTC. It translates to CASQGTGATSQETQYF.

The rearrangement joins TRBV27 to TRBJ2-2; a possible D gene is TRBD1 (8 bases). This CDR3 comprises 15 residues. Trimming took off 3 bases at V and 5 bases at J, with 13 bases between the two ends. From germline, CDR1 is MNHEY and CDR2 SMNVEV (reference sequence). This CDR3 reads CASSFVQGGTGELFF. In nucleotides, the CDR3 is TGTGCCAGCAGTTTTGTACAGGGGGGGACCGGGGAGCTGTTTTTT.

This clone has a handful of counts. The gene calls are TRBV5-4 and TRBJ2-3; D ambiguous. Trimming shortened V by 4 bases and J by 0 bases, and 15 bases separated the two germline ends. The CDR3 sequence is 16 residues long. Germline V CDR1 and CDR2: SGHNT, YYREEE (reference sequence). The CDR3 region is CASSPPQTLSTDTQYF. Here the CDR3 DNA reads TGTGCCAGCAGCCCCCCCCAGACTCTGAGCACAGATACGCAGTATTTT. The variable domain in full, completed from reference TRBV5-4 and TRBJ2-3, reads ETGVTQSPTHLIKTRGQQVTLRCSSQSGHNTVSWYQQALGQGPQFIFQYYREEENGRGNFPPRFSGLQFPNYSSELNVNALELDDSALYLCASSPPQTLSTDTQYFGPGTRLTVL.

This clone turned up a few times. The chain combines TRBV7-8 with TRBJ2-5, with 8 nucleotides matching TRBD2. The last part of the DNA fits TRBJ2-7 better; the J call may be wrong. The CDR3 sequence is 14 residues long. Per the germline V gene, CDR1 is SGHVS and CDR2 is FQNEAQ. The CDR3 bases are TGTGCCAGCAGCTTAGTTAGCGGGACATCCGAGCAGTACTTC. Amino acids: CASSLVSGTSEQYF.

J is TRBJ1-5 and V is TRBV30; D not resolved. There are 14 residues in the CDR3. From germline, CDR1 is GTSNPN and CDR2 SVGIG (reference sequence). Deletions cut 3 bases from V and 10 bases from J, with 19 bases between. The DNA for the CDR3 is TGTGCCTGGAGCGTAGGGAAAGGGAGAAACCCCCAGCATTTT. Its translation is CAWSVGKGRNPQHF.

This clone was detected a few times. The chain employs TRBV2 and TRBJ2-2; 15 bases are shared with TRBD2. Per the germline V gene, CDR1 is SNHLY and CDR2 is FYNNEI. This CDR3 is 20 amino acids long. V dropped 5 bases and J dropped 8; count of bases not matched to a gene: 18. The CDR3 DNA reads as TGTGCCAGCAGTCAAATCGGGACTAGCGGGAGGAAAGGGTTAACGGGGGAGCTGTTTTTT. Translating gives CASSQIGTSGRKGLTGELFF.

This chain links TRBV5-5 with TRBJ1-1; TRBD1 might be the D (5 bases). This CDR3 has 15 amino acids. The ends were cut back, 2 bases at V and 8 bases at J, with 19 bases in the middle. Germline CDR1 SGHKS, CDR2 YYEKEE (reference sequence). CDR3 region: CASSFSWGQGSEAFF. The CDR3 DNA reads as TGTGCCAGCAGCTTTAGCTGGGGTCAGGGTTCAGAAGCTTTCTTT.

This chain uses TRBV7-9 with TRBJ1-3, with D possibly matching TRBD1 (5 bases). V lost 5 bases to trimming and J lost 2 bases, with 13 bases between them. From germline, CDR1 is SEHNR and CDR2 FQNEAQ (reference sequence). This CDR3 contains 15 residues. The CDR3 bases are TGTGCCAGCAGCCTAACAGGAATACCTGGAAACACCATATATTTT. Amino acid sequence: CASSLTGIPGNTIYF.

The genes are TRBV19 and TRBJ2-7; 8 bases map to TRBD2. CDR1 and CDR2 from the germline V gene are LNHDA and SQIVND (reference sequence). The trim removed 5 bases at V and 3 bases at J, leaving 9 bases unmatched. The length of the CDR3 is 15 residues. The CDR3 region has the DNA TGTGCCAGTAGTTTAGGGGCGGGAGGATTCTACGAGCAGTACTTC. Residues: CASSLGAGGFYEQYF.

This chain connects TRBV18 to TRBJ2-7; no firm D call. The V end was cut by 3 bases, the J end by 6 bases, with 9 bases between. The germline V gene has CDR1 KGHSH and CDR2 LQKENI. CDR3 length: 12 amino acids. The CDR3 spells CASSPSGGEQYF. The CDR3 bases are TGTGCCAGCTCACCGTCCGGCGGCGAGCAGTACTTC. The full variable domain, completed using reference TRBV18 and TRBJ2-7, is NAGVMQNPRHLVRRRGQEARLRCSPMKGHSHVYWYRQLPEEGLKFMVYLQKENIIDESGMPKERFSAEFPKEGPSILRIQQVVRGDSAAYFCASSPSGGEQYFGPGTRLTVT.

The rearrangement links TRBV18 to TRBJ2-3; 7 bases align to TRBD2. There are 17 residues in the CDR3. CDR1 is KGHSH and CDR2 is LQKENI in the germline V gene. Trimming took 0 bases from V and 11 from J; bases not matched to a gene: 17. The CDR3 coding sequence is TGTGCCAGCTCACCACCGTCGCGGGAGTCCGGGTTGTTCGGGCAGTATTTT. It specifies CASSPPSRESGLFGQYF.

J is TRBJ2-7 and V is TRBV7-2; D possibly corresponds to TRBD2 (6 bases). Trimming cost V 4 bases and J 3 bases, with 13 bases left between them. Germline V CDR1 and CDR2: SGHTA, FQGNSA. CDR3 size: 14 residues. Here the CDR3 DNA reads TGTGCCAGCAGCTCATGGACGGGGGACTACGAGCAGTACTTC. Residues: CASSSWTGDYEQYF.

CDR3 coding DNA: TGTGCCAGCAGTGAACCAGGGGCAGGTTGGAAACTGTTTTTT. Translated, it gives CASSEPGAGWKLFF. The chain carries TRBV6-1 and TRBJ1-4, with D possibly matching TRBD1 (6 bases). Trimming cost V 2 bases and J 11 bases, with 15 bases left between them. This CDR3 has 14 amino acids. Germline assignment: CDR1 MNHNS and CDR2 SASEGT.

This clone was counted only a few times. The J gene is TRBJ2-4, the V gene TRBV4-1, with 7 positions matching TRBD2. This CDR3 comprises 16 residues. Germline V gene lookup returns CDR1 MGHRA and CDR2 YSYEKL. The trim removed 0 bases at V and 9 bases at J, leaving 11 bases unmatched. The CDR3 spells CASSQDPGSGVSIQYF. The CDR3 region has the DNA TGCGCCAGCAGCCAAGATCCCGGGAGCGGGGTAAGCATTCAGTACTTC.

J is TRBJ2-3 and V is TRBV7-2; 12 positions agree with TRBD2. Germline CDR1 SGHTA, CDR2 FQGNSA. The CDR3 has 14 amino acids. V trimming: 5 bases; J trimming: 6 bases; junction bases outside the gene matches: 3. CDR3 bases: TGTGCCAGCAGCCCTCTAGCGGGAGGGGATACGCAGTATTTT. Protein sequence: CASSPLAGGDTQYF. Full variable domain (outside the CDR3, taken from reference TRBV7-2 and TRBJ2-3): GAGVSQSPSNKVTEKGKDVELRCDPISGHTALYWYRQSLGQGLEFLIYFQGNSAPDKSGLPSDRFSAERTGGSVSTLTIQRTQQEDSAVYLCASSPLAGGDTQYFGPGTRLTVL.

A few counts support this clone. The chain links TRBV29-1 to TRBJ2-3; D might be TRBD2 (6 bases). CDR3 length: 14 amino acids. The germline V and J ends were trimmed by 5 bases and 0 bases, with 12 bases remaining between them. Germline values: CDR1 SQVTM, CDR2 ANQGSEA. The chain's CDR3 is CSVRGGISTDTQYF. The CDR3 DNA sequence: TGCAGCGTTCGTGGAGGGATCAGCACAGATACGCAGTATTTT.

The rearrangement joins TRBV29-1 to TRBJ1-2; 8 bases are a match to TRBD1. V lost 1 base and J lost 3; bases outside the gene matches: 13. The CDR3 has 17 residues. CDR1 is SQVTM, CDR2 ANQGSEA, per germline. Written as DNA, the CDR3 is TGCAGCGTTGAAGTTTTGATTCACGGACAGGGATACTATGGCTACACCTTC. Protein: CSVEVLIHGQGYYGYTF.

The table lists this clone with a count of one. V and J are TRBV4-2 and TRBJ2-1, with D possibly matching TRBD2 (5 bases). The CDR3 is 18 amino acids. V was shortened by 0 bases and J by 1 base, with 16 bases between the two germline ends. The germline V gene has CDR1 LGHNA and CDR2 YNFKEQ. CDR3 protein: CASSQDFSEGVSYNEQFF. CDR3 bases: TGTGCCAGCAGCCAAGATTTTAGCGAGGGAGTTTCCTACAATGAGCAGTTCTTC.

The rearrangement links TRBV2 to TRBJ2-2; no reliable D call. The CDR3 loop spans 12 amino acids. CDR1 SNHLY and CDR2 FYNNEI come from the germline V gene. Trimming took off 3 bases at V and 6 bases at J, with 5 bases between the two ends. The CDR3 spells CASSDLSGELFF. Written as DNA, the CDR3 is TGTGCCAGCAGTGACCTGTCCGGGGAGCTGTTTTTT.

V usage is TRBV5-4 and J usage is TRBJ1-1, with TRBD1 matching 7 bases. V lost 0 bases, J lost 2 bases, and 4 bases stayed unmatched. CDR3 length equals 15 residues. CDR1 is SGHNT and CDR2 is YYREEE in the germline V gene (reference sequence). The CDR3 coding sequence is TGTGCCAGCAGCTTGGAGGGGGCACGAAACACTGAAGCTTTCTTT. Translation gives CASSLEGARNTEAFF.